The rows below give T cell receptor beta chains drawn from one sample of a study of shared clonotypes between healthy human individuals. The assay was immunoSEQ multiplex PCR, and TCRdb's table has in-frame clones only and misses some. Among approximately 2.5 million clones listed, around 90% were seen once. Input material: naive CD4+ T cells sorted from blood. The receptors were gathered from a man younger than 35 in good health. CDR3s include the opening cysteine and the closing phenylalanine or tryptophan. A D gene is named only where the DNA matches it firmly. Some rows have no size entry. The others give once, few or many, or a class for an expanded clone.

v_call,cdr3_length,j_call,clone_size,d_call,cdr3_nt,cdr3_aa
TRBV19,12,TRBJ2-1,NA,NA,TGTGCCAGTAGCGACAGGTCCAATGAGCAGTTCTTC,CASSDRSNEQFF
TRBV2,12,TRBJ1-3,NA,NA,TGTGCCAGCAGTGAGGAGGGAAACACCATATATTTT,CASSEEGNTIYF
TRBV28,12,TRBJ2-1,few,NA,TGTGCCAGCAGTTTACGCTACAATGAGCAGTTCTTC,CASSLRYNEQFF
TRBV7-2,13,TRBJ1-1,NA,NA,TGTGCCAGCAGCTTAGATGTCCAGGTTGAAGCTTTCTTT,CASSLDVQVEAFF
TRBV5-1,12,TRBJ1-1,NA,NA,TGCGCCAGCAGCTTACAGGGCACTGAAGCTTTCTTT,CASSLQGTEAFF
TRBV10-1,10,TRBJ2-1,NA,NA,TGCGCCAGCAGTCGAGAGGAGCAGTTCTTC,CASSREEQFF
TRBV2,14,TRBJ2-1,NA,NA,TGTGCCAGCAGTGACGGGACCTCGCAGAGTGAGCAGTTCTTC,CASSDGTSQSEQFF
TRBV5-8,14,TRBJ1-1,once,NA,TGTGCCAGCAGCTTGGACAGGTTCTCTACCGAAGCTTTCTTT,CASSLDRFSTEAFF
TRBV6-5,11,TRBJ1-1,NA,NA,TGTGCCAGCAAGCGGAACACTGAAGCTTTCTTT,CASKRNTEAFF
TRBV19,13,TRBJ1-5,NA,NA,TGTGCCAGTAGTACGGAATTCAATCAGCCCCAGCATTTT,CASSTEFNQPQHF
TRBV10-3,12,TRBJ2-3,NA,NA,TGTGCCATCAGTGATCCCACAGATACGCAGTATTTT,CAISDPTDTQYF
TRBV25-1,11,TRBJ2-7,NA,NA,TGTGCCAGCACGTCCCGGGACGAGCAGTACTTC,CASTSRDEQYF
TRBV10-3,11,TRBJ2-5,NA,NA,TGTGCCATCAGCGGGGGAGAGACCCAGTACTTC,CAISGGETQYF
TRBV5-1,13,TRBJ2-1,NA,TRBD1,TGCGCCAGCATCGGGACAGCTAGAGGAGAGCAGTTCTTC,CASIGTARGEQFF
TRBV7-9,15,TRBJ1-5,NA,NA,TGTGCCAGCAGCATGGGGGCCCCCACGGGTCAGCCCCAGCATTTT,CASSMGAPTGQPQHF
TRBV11-2,13,TRBJ1-4,NA,NA,TGTGCCAGCAGCTATGACAGTAATGAAAAACTGTTTTTT,CASSYDSNEKLFF
TRBV5-1,15,TRBJ2-3,NA,NA,TGCGCCAGCAGCACAGAGGGGCAGAGCACAGATACGCAGTATTTT,CASSTEGQSTDTQYF
TRBV5-1,11,TRBJ2-7,once,NA,TGCGCCAGCAGCTTAGCGTACGAGCAGTACTTC,CASSLAYEQYF
TRBV4-1,15,TRBJ1-1,NA,NA,TGCGCCAGCAGCCAAGATCGGTCAGGGAACACTGAAGCTTTCTTT,CASSQDRSGNTEAFF
TRBV2,13,TRBJ1-5,NA,TRBD1,TGTGCCAGCACCCGGGACAGGGGTCAGCCCCAGCATTTT,CASTRDRGQPQHF
TRBV5-1,14,TRBJ2-7,NA,NA,TGCGCCAGCAGCTCCGGACAGACTTCCTACGAGCAGTACTTC,CASSSGQTSYEQYF
TRBV30,15,TRBJ1-2,NA,TRBD1,TGTGCCTGGAGTGTACGAGGACAGGTGAACTATGGCTACACCTTC,CAWSVRGQVNYGYTF
TRBV5-1,16,TRBJ1-3,NA,NA,TGCGCCAGCAGCTTGGCCCAGGGGATCTCTGGAAACACCATATATTTT,CASSLAQGISGNTIYF
TRBV6-5,11,TRBJ2-7,NA,NA,TGTGCCAGCACGGAAGGGTACGAGCAGTACTTC,CASTEGYEQYF
TRBV4-3,16,TRBJ1-5,NA,NA,TGCGCCAGCAGCCAAGAATGGGGGCTTGGCAATCAGCCCCAGCATTTT,CASSQEWGLGNQPQHF
TRBV5-1,15,TRBJ2-1,once,NA,TGCGCCAGCAGCTCCCTCGGGGAATCCTACAATGAGCAGTTCTTC,CASSSLGESYNEQFF
TRBV7-2,14,TRBJ1-3,NA,NA,TGTGCCAGCAGCTTAAGTTTATCTGGAAACACCATATATTTT,CASSLSLSGNTIYF
TRBV18,16,TRBJ1-5,NA,NA,TGTGCCAGCTCCCCAGGGGTTCAAGATAGCAATCAGCCCCAGCATTTT,CASSPGVQDSNQPQHF
TRBV5-1,17,TRBJ2-6,NA,NA,TGCGCCAGCAGCAGGGAACCGAGGGGCTCTGGGGCCAACGTCCTGACTTTC,CASSREPRGSGANVLTF
TRBV9,12,TRBJ2-3,NA,NA,TGTGCCAGCAGCCCATTCACAGATACGCAGTATTTT,CASSPFTDTQYF
TRBV23-1,15,TRBJ2-5,NA,TRBD1,TGCGCCAGCAGTCAATCGAAGGGGGCCCAAGAGACCCAGTACTTC,CASSQSKGAQETQYF
TRBV6-1,13,TRBJ1-2,NA,TRBD1,TGTGCCAGGTCGCAGGGGGTCAACTATGGCTACACCTTC,CARSQGVNYGYTF
TRBV2,13,TRBJ2-7,NA,NA,TGTGCCAGCAGCGGGACGGCCGCACGGGAGCAGTACTTC,CASSGTAAREQYF
TRBV30,13,TRBJ2-7,NA,TRBD1,TGTGCCTGGAGTGAAACAGGGGGCTCCGAGCAGTACTTC,CAWSETGGSEQYF
TRBV19,16,TRBJ1-4,NA,NA,TGTGCCAGTATTCACCGGGACGGTGCAACTAATGAAAAACTGTTTTTT,CASIHRDGATNEKLFF
TRBV4-1,17,TRBJ2-7,NA,TRBD2,TGCGCCAGCAGCCCCAGCCTAGCGGGAGTTTTTGGCTACGAGCAGTACTTC,CASSPSLAGVFGYEQYF
TRBV4-2,20,TRBJ2-3,NA,NA,TGTGCCAGCAGCCAAGTAGGATATCGGCCAACAGGTACTAGCACAGATACGCAGTATTTT,CASSQVGYRPTGTSTDTQYF
TRBV5-1,16,TRBJ1-5,NA,TRBD1,TGCGCCAGCAGCTTGGAAGGGACAGGGTCGCATCAGCCCCAGCATTTT,CASSLEGTGSHQPQHF
TRBV9,14,TRBJ1-5,NA,TRBD1,TGTGCCAGCAGCGTAGGGCAGGGGGCTCAGCCCCAGCATTTT,CASSVGQGAQPQHF
TRBV28,16,TRBJ2-5,NA,NA,TGTGCCAGCACCCCCCTACCTGGGTTGCTTCAAGAGACCCAGTACTTC,CASTPLPGLLQETQYF
TRBV20-1,11,TRBJ1-5,NA,NA,TGCAGTGCACAGAGCAATCAGCCCCAGCATTTT,CSAQSNQPQHF
TRBV18,12,TRBJ2-7,NA,NA,TGTGCCAGCTCACCATCCGGGGACGAGCAGTACTTC,CASSPSGDEQYF
TRBV11-1,15,TRBJ2-5,NA,NA,TGTGCCAGCAGCTTACAGGGGGGGCACCAAGAGACCCAGTACTTC,CASSLQGGHQETQYF
TRBV5-1,14,TRBJ1-2,NA,TRBD1,TGCGCCAGCAGCTTGGAGGACAGGGTATATGGCTACACCTTC,CASSLEDRVYGYTF
TRBV6-5,13,TRBJ1-1,NA,NA,TGTGCCAGCAGTTATTTTCGTGAGACTGAAGCTTTCTTT,CASSYFRETEAFF
TRBV9,14,TRBJ2-7,once,TRBD2,TGTGCCAGCAGCGTACAGACTAGCGGGGGGCCGCAGTACTTC,CASSVQTSGGPQYF
TRBV2,13,TRBJ2-3,NA,TRBD1,TGTGCCAGCAGCCGACAGGGAACAGATACGCAGTATTTT,CASSRQGTDTQYF
TRBV2,15,TRBJ2-7,NA,NA,TGTGCCAGCAGTGAGGAGAGGGGAATTTCCTACGAGCAGTACTTC,CASSEERGISYEQYF
TRBV7-9,13,TRBJ2-3,NA,NA,TGTGCCAGCAGCCAACTCGACTCTGGTACGCAGTATTTT,CASSQLDSGTQYF
TRBV6-4,17,TRBJ1-5,once,NA,TGTGCCAGCAGTGACAGGGGGGAGGGGAATAGCAATCAGCCCCAGCATTTT,CASSDRGEGNSNQPQHF
TRBV2,15,TRBJ2-7,NA,TRBD2,TGTGCCAGCAGTGAGAGGGGACTAGCGGGATACGAGCAGTACTTC,CASSERGLAGYEQYF
TRBV27,15,TRBJ2-7,NA,TRBD1,TGTGCCAGCAGTCGCGCGGGACAGGGGTCCTACGAGCAGTACTTC,CASSRAGQGSYEQYF
TRBV5-6,14,TRBJ1-3,NA,TRBD1,TGTGCCAGCAGCTTCAGGGGGGACGGAAACACCATATATTTT,CASSFRGDGNTIYF
TRBV30,14,TRBJ2-4,NA,TRBD2,TGTGCCTGGATCGGGGGGAGAGCCAAAAACATTCAGTACTTC,CAWIGGRAKNIQYF
TRBV30,14,TRBJ2-7,NA,NA,TGTGCCTGGAGCCCGGGACCTTATACCTACGAGCAGTACTTC,CAWSPGPYTYEQYF
TRBV18,13,TRBJ1-4,NA,NA,TGTGCCAGCTCACCGCCCATTAATGAAAAACTGTTTTTT,CASSPPINEKLFF
TRBV30,13,TRBJ2-7,NA,NA,TGTGCCTGGAGTGTGGGCGGCGCCTACGAGCAGTACTTC,CAWSVGGAYEQYF
TRBV5-1,16,TRBJ1-3,NA,NA,TGCGCCAGCTCGCGGGAGGGGCAGACCTCTGGAAACACCATATATTTT,CASSREGQTSGNTIYF
TRBV30,14,TRBJ2-3,NA,TRBD2,TGTGCCTGGGATTACTACACGGGGGGAGTGGGGCAGTATTTT,CAWDYYTGGVGQYF